These 5 T cell receptor beta chains came from one sample sequenced in a study of T cell responses to AZD1222 COVID-19 vaccine. TCRdb's copy holds only in-frame clones and misses some; the assay was immunoSEQ multiplex PCR. The profile shows around 84,000 clones, over 75% of them singletons. Sequenced here: peripheral blood, sampled 28 days after the second AZD1222 dose. Every receptor here comes from an adult who received the AZD1222 COVID-19 vaccine.

This chain uses TRBV11-3 with TRBJ2-3; no firm D call. V dropped 0 bases and J dropped 3 bases, with 10 bases sitting between them. Germline CDR1 reads SGHNT; CDR2 reads YENEEA. There are 15 residues in the CDR3. The DNA for the CDR3 is TGTGCCAGCAGCTTAGAGGCCAAAGGGACAGATACGCAGTATTTT. This codes for CASSLEAKGTDTQYF.

This chain links TRBV27 with TRBJ1-2; weak D call: TRBD1 (5 bases). Per the germline V gene, CDR1 is MNHEY and CDR2 is SMNVEV (reference sequence). Trimming pared 2 bases from V and 6 bases from J, leaving 13 bases between. The CDR3 runs 14 residues. The CDR3 DNA sequence: TGTGCCAGCAGTTTAGATGGCAGGGTGGATGGCTACACCTTC. Protein product: CASSLDGRVDGYTF.

The table lists this clone with a count of one. The chain carries TRBV19 and TRBJ1-1; D gene unclear. Germline loops: CDR1 LNHDA, CDR2 SQIVND (reference sequence). V lost 5 bases to trimming and J lost 6 bases, with 10 bases between them. The CDR3 consists of 12 residues. DNA for the CDR3: TGTGCCAGTAGTTTCCTCCGGGCTGAAGCTTTCTTT. Amino acids: CASSFLRAEAFF. Full variable domain (outside the CDR3, taken from reference TRBV19 and TRBJ1-1): DGGITQSPKYLFRKEGQNVTLSCEQNLNHDAMYWYRQDPGQGLRLIYYSQIVNDFQKGDIAEGYSVSREKKESFPLTVTSAQKNPTAFYLCASSFLRAEAFFGQGTRLTVV.

This chain links TRBV15 with TRBJ1-4; perhaps TRBD1 as D (6 bases). The V end was cut by 3 bases, the J end by 10 bases, with 15 bases between. The CDR3 runs to 14 residues. The V gene's germline CDR1 is LNHNV and CDR2 YYDKDF (reference sequence). The chain's CDR3 is CATSSEARRGKLFF. CDR3 nucleotide sequence: TGTGCCACCAGCAGTGAGGCTCGCAGGGGAAAACTGTTTTTT.

This clone was detected only once. The chain combines TRBV27 with TRBJ2-7; TRBD1 matches 9 bases. Per germline, CDR1 MNHEY and CDR2 SMNVEV (reference sequence). This CDR3 is built from 20 residues. The junction had 22 bases not matched to a gene; V was cut back by 0 bases and J by 7 bases. The CDR3 spells CASSLSPLNPDRGKNGEQYF. Written as DNA, the CDR3 is TGTGCCAGCAGTTTATCCCCTCTCAATCCGGACAGGGGAAAAAATGGGGAGCAGTACTTC.